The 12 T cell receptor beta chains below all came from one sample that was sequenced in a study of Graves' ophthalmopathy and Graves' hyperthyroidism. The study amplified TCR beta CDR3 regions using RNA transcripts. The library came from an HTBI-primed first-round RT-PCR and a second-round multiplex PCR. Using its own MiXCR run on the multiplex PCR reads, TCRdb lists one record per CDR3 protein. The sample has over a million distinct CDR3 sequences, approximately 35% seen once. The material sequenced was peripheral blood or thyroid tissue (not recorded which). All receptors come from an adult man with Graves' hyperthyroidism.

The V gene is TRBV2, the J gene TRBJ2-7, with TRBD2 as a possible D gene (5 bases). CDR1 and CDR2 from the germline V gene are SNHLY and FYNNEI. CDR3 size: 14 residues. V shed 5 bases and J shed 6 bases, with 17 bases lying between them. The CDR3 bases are TGTGCCAGCAGTCAAAAGGAGGCCCACGGCGAGCAGTACTTC. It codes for CASSQKEAHGEQYF.

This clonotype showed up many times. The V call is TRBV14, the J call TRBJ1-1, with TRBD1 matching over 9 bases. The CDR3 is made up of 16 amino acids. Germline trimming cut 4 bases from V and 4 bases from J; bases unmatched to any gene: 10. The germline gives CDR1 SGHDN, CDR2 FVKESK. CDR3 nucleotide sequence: TGTGCCAGCAGCCGTCCCGGGACAGGGCCGTTCACTGAAGCTTTCTTT. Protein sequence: CASSRPGTGPFTEAFF.

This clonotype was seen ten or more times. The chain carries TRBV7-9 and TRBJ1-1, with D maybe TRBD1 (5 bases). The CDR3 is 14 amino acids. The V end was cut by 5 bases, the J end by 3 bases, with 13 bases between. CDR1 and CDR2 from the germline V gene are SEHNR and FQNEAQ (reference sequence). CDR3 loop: CASSPSDRYTEAFF. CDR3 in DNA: TGTGCCAGCAGCCCATCTGACAGATACACTGAAGCTTTCTTT. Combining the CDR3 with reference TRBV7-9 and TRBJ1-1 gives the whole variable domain DTGVSQNPRHKITKRGQNVTFRCDPISEHNRLYWYRQTLGQGPEFLTYFQNEAQLEKSRLLSDRFSAERPKGSFSTLEIQRTEQGDSAMYLCASSPSDRYTEAFFGQGTRLTVV.

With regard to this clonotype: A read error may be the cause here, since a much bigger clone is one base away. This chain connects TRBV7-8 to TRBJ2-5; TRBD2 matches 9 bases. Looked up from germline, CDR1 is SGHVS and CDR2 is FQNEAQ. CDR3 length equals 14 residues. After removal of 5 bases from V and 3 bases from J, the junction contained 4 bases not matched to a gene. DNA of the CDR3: TGTGCCAGCAGCCCGTCTAGCGGGAAAGAGACCCAGTACTTC. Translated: CASSPSSGKETQYF.

CDR3 amino acids: CSIGTGRGYTF. CDR3 bases: TGCAGCATCGGGACAGGGAGAGGCTACACCTTC. This rearrangement joins TRBV29-1 to TRBJ1-2, with 9 bases aligning to TRBD1. Looked up from germline, CDR1 is SQVTM and CDR2 is ANQGSEA. This CDR3 spans 11 amino acids. Trimming cost V 8 bases and J 8 bases; bases outside gene matches: 6.

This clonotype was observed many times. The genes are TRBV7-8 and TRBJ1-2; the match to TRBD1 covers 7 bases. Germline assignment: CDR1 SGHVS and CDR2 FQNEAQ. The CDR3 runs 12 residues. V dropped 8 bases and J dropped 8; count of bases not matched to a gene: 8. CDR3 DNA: TGTGCCAGCCGAGAGGGGGCGGTCGGCTACACCTTC. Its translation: CASREGAVGYTF.

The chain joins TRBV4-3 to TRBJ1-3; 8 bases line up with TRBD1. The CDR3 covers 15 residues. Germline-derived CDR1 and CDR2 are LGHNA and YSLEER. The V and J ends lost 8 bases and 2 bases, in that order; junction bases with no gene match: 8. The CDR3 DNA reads TGCGCCAGCTCAAGGGCGACAGGGGCTGGAAACACCATATATTTT. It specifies CASSRATGAGNTIYF.

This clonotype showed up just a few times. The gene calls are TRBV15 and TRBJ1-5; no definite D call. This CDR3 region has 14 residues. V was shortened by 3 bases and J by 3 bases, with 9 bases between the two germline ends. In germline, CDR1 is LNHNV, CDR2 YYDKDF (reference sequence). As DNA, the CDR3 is TGTGCCACCAGCAGGGTAGGAGACAATCAGCCCCAGCATTTT. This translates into CATSRVGDNQPQHF.

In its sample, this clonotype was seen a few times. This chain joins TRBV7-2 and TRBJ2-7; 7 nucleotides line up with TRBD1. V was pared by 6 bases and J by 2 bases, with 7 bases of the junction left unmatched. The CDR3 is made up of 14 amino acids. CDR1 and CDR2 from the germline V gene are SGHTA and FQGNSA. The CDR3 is CASSRDRETYEQYF. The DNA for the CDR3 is TGTGCCAGCAGTAGGGACAGAGAGACCTACGAGCAGTACTTC.

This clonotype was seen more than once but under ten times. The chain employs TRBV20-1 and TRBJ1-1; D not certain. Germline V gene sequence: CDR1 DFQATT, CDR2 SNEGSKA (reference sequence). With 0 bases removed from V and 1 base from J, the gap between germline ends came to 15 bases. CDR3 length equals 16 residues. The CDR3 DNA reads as TGCAGTGCTAGAGATCTTCGGTACAGTAGGAACACTGAAGCTTTCTTT. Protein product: CSARDLRYSRNTEAFF.

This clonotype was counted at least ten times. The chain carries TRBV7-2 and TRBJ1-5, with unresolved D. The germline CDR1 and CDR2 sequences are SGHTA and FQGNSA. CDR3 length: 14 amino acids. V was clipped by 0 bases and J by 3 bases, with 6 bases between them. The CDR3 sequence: CASSLALDNQPQHF. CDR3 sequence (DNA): TGTGCCAGCAGCTTAGCCTTGGACAATCAGCCCCAGCATTTT.

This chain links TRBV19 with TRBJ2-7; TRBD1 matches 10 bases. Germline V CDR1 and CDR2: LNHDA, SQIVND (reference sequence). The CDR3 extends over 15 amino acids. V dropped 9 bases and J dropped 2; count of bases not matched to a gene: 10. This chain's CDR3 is CASSSDRGLPYEQYF. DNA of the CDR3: TGTGCCAGCAGTTCCGACAGGGGGCTGCCCTACGAGCAGTACTTC. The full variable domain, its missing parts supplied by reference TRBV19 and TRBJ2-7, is DGGITQSPKYLFRKEGQNVTLSCEQNLNHDAMYWYRQDPGQGLRLIYYSQIVNDFQKGDIAEGYSVSREKKESFPLTVTSAQKNPTAFYLCASSSDRGLPYEQYFGPGTRLTVT.